Detailed here is one T cell receptor beta chain. Generated by immunoSEQ multiplex PCR, the TCRdb table keeps only in-frame clones and is missing some. The data show around 170,000 clones, 90% seen once. This entry comes from a study of control samples from healthy donors and cancer patients. Germline V gene sequence: CDR1 LNHDA, CDR2 SQIVND (reference sequence). CDR3 length equals 15 residues. V was shortened by 7 bases and J by 4 bases, with 16 bases between the two germline ends. The sequence came from a woman between 45 and 65 years old in good health. Sequencing input: blood. This chain links TRBV19 with TRBJ2-2, with D possibly being TRBD1 or TRBD2 (5 bases each). This CDR3 is CASKRGTRSTGELFF. The CDR3 DNA reads TGTGCCAGTAAAAGAGGGACGAGGTCCACCGGGGAGCTGTTTTTT.